This TCR beta chain appears in the sequencing data of a study of blood T cell repertoires in COVID-19. Study at large: T cells, B-cell-depleted T cells, or PBMCs provided the cDNA or gDNA that served as material.

Those who participated ranged in age from about 18 to 89 years and resided in roughly 26 US areas. What the recovered Cohort 3 donors had was two negative PCRs, clearance, or symptom resolution. The assay was immunoSEQ multiplex PCR, and TCRdb's table has in-frame clones only and misses some. The sample lists fewer than 200,000 clones, 70% to 85% occurring once. The CDR3 runs to 14 residues. Germline values: CDR1 SGHVS, CDR2 FQNEAQ. The ends were cut back, 1 base at V and 6 bases at J, with 9 bases in the middle. The V call is TRBV7-8, the J call TRBJ2-2; D is uncertain. The sequence derives from a woman aged 45-59 years who had recovered from COVID-19. Sequencing was carried out using PBMCs or T cells enriched from blood (not recorded which). The chain's CDR3 is CASSLETAAGELFF. The CDR3 bases are TGTGCCAGCAGCTTAGAGACGGCGGCCGGGGAGCTGTTTTTT.